These T cell receptor beta chains were read from a single sample in a study of blood T cell repertoires in COVID-19. Sequencing used immunoSEQ multiplex PCR; TCRdb keeps in-frame clones, though not all of them. Among roughly 80,000 clones listed, approximately 91% were seen once. Sample: peripheral blood. The receptors were gathered from a man between 45 and 60 years old with COVID-19, enrolled during active disease. Each CDR3 is given with its conserved first and last residue. Fields, in order: clone size, V gene, D gene, J gene, CDR3 protein, CDR3 DNA. The D gene is left open where the match is weak. Size is omitted from some rows. Given values are once, few, many or a class for expanded clones.

.,TRBV6-5,TRBD1,TRBJ2-3,CASKKQGLFPDTQYF,TGTGCCAGCAAAAAACAGGGGTTGTTCCCAGATACGCAGTATTTT
few,TRBV28,.,TRBJ1-1,CASSPGSGEAFF,TGTGCCAGCAGTCCGGGGTCGGGAGAAGCTTTCTTT
.,TRBV27,.,TRBJ2-1,CASSLPLVNEQFF,TGTGCCAGCAGTTTACCCCTAGTCAATGAGCAGTTCTTC
few,TRBV10-1,.,TRBJ1-2,CASSESLDYGYTF,TGCGCCAGCAGTGAGTCGTTAGACTATGGCTACACCTTC
few,TRBV3-1/TRBV3-2,.,TRBJ1-5,CASSQQGGNQPQHF,TGTGCCAGCAGCCAACAGGGTGGCAATCAGCCCCAGCATTTT
.,TRBV3-1/TRBV3-2,.,TRBJ2-5,CASSQDPRQETQYF,TGTGCCAGCAGCCAAGATCCCAGACAAGAGACCCAGTACTTC
.,TRBV4-2,.,TRBJ1-6,CASTEKTGSMSPLHF,TGTGCCAGCACAGAAAAAACAGGGTCGATGTCACCCCTCCACTTT
.,TRBV19,TRBD2,TRBJ2-2,CASIGGGRPTGELFF,TGTGCCAGTATCGGGGGCGGGAGGCCCACCGGGGAGCTGTTTTTT
.,TRBV27,.,TRBJ1-5,CASSLQGTEQPQHF,TGTGCCAGCAGTTTACAGGGAACGGAACAGCCCCAGCATTTT
.,TRBV2,TRBD1,TRBJ1-2,CASSRDRGNYGYTF,TGTGCCAGCAGCCGGGACAGGGGGAACTATGGCTACACCTTC